The next 21 T cell receptor beta chains were all read from a single sample in a study of cytomegalovirus exposure and HLA in healthy donors. Primers included in the PCR were 60 Vbeta and 13 Jbeta primers. Here immunoSEQ multiplex PCR was the method, and the copy in TCRdb shows in-frame clones only, minus some. The table lists 150,000 to 200,000 clones, around four fifths of them singletons. Sequencing used PBMCs. The receptors were sampled from a female donor in good health and CMV-seronegative.

This sequence joins TRBV30 and TRBJ2-7, with 8 bases aligning to TRBD1. CDR1 and CDR2 (germline): GTSNPN, SVGIG (reference sequence). The CDR3 covers 14 residues. The ends lost 1 base at V and 4 bases at J; junction bases unmatched: 6. This CDR3 reads CAWSAPTGVYEQYF. The CDR3 DNA reads TGTGCCTGGAGTGCACCGACAGGGGTGTACGAGCAGTACTTC.

This chain joins TRBV25-1 and TRBJ2-3; 7 bases map to TRBD1. This CDR3 comprises 15 residues. J was trimmed by 4 bases and V by 1 base; bases with no gene match: 5. The germline CDR1 and CDR2 sequences are MGHDK and SYGVNS. The CDR3, as DNA: TGTGCCAGCAGTGAATTACGACAGGGCGCAGATACGCAGTATTTT. This sequence encodes CASSELRQGADTQYF.

V usage is TRBV27 and J usage is TRBJ1-3; TRBD1 is a possible D gene (5 bases). Trimming removed 3 bases at V and 4 bases at J, with 13 bases between. Germline lookup yields CDR1 MNHEY and CDR2 SMNVEV (reference sequence). The CDR3 consists of 15 residues. The CDR3 loop reads CASSFGGYGGNTIYF. The DNA for the CDR3 is TGTGCCAGCAGTTTTGGGGGGTATGGCGGAAACACCATATATTTT.

The gene calls are TRBV30 and TRBJ1-4; no clear D gene. Trimming took off 3 bases at V and 8 bases at J, with 13 bases between the two ends. This CDR3 comprises 13 residues. Germline loops: CDR1 GTSNPN, CDR2 SVGIG (reference sequence). CDR3 in DNA: TGTGCCTGGAGACCGGCAGGTCGCGAAAAACTGTTTTTT. Amino acids: CAWRPAGREKLFF.

A few counts support this clone. The gene calls are TRBV29-1 and TRBJ2-7; 11 bases map to TRBD1. V was pared by 6 bases and J by 6 bases, with 7 bases of the junction left unmatched. The CDR3 is 13 residues long. Germline lookup yields CDR1 SQVTM and CDR2 ANQGSEA. The CDR3 DNA reads as TGCAGCGTCCGGGACAGGGGGTTCTTCGAGCAGTACTTC. It yields the protein CSVRDRGFFEQYF.

This clone was detected a few times. The genes are TRBV7-3 and TRBJ2-1; 8 bases map to TRBD2. V trimming: 4 bases; J trimming: 4 bases; junction bases outside the gene matches: 6. CDR1 is SGHTA and CDR2 is FQGTGA in the germline V gene. This CDR3 comprises 15 residues. CDR3 coding DNA: TGTGCCAGCAGCTACGCGGGGGGCCAATACAATGAGCAGTTCTTC. It translates to CASSYAGGQYNEQFF.

The chain recombines TRBV19 with TRBJ2-5; 8 bases are a match to TRBD2. This CDR3 has 15 residues. CDR1 LNHDA and CDR2 SQIVND come from the germline V gene (reference sequence). Losses at the gene ends were 1 base for V and 5 bases for J; bases not matched to a gene: 6. The CDR3 reads CASSIGGLAGETQYF. In DNA form, the CDR3 reads TGTGCCAGTAGTATAGGCGGACTAGCTGGGGAGACCCAGTACTTC. The full variable domain, in which reference TRBV19 and TRBJ2-5 provide the parts outside the CDR3, is DGGITQSPKYLFRKEGQNVTLSCEQNLNHDAMYWYRQDPGQGLRLIYYSQIVNDFQKGDIAEGYSVSREKKESFPLTVTSAQKNPTAFYLCASSIGGLAGETQYFGPGTRLLVL.

This clone has more than one count but fewer than ten. The chain uses TRBV5-1 and TRBJ2-5, with 8 bases that match TRBD1. Germline V gene data show CDR1 as SGHRS and CDR2 as YFSETQ. CDR3 length: 15 residues. Trimming removed 4 bases from V and 4 bases from J; junction bases left unmatched: 9. The DNA for the CDR3 is TGCGCCAGCAGCCTCGGACAGGGTTCAGGAGAGACCCAGTACTTC. It encodes CASSLGQGSGETQYF.

The chain uses TRBV18 and TRBJ1-2, with a tentative D call TRBD1 (5 bases). V lost 6 bases and J 0 bases, leaving 17 bases between the germline ends. The CDR3 extends over 16 amino acids. Germline V gene lookup returns CDR1 KGHSH and CDR2 LQKENI. The CDR3 sequence is CASSHDRPPANYGYTF. In nucleotides, the CDR3 is TGTGCCAGCTCCCACGACAGACCCCCAGCTAACTATGGCTACACCTTC.

The chain combines TRBV7-2 with TRBJ1-5; the match to TRBD1 covers 7 bases. CDR1 is SGHTA, CDR2 FQGNSA, per germline. J gave up 0 bases and V 5 bases, and 1 base lay outside the gene matches. CDR3 size: 14 residues. This chain's CDR3 is CASSRTGSNQPQHF. In DNA, the CDR3 is TGTGCCAGCAGCCGGACAGGTAGCAATCAGCCCCAGCATTTT.

This chain joins TRBV5-1 and TRBJ2-2, with 8 bases fitting TRBD1. CDR1 is SGHRS, CDR2 YFSETQ, per germline. V dropped 1 base and J dropped 5; count of bases not matched to a gene: 4. This CDR3 has 15 amino acids. The CDR3 DNA sequence: TGCGCCAGCAGCTTGACCCGACAGGGGACCGGGGAGCTGTTTTTT. Amino acid sequence: CASSLTRQGTGELFF.

The chain links TRBV20-1 to TRBJ2-1; 8 nucleotides match TRBD2. This CDR3 spans 11 amino acids. Germline CDR1 DFQATT, CDR2 SNEGSKA (reference sequence). The V segment lost 2 bases and the J segment 16 bases; nucleotides outside the gene matches: 7. The CDR3 spells CSARPKRESFF. As DNA, the CDR3 is TGCAGTGCTAGACCAAAGCGGGAGTCCTTCTTC.

This clone appeared once. The rearrangement uses TRBV7-9 and TRBJ2-1; TRBD2 matches 7 bases. The CDR3 length is 16 residues. The germline CDR1 and CDR2 sequences are SEHNR and FQNEAQ (reference sequence). V shed 1 base and J 6 bases; nucleotides not matched to a gene: 9. The CDR3 region is CASSLEEGGPTNEQFF. The CDR3 DNA sequence: TGTGCCAGCAGCTTAGAGGAGGGAGGGCCAACCAATGAGCAGTTCTTC.

The rearrangement joins TRBV11-1 to TRBJ2-7, with TRBD2 identical over 11 bases. Per germline, CDR1 SGHAT and CDR2 FQDESV (reference sequence). The CDR3 is made up of 15 amino acids. With V trimmed by 5 bases and J by 5 bases, 8 bases remained unmatched. Here the CDR3 DNA reads TGTGCCAGCAGCCGTTCGGGACTAGCGGCCCACGAGCAGTACTTC. This encodes CASSRSGLAAHEQYF.

The chain employs TRBV25-1 and TRBJ2-1, with a possible D match to TRBD2 (5 bases). The V and J ends lost 10 bases and 5 bases respectively, with 9 bases between them. CDR3 size: 11 residues. CDR1 and CDR2 from the germline V gene are MGHDK and SYGVNS. CDR3 loop: CATQRDNEQFF. The CDR3 DNA reads as TGTGCCACCCAGAGGGACAATGAGCAGTTCTTC.

The chain uses TRBV7-2 and TRBJ1-5; TRBD1 agrees at 8 bases. With V trimmed by 7 bases and J by 6 bases, 8 bases remained unmatched. Germline V CDR1 and CDR2: SGHTA, FQGNSA. The CDR3 runs to 14 residues. The CDR3 region is CASTETGASQPQHF. As DNA, the CDR3 is TGTGCCAGCACCGAGACAGGGGCGAGTCAGCCCCAGCATTTT.

The rearrangement joins TRBV27 to TRBJ2-7, with TRBD1 matching over 9 bases. V trimming: 5 bases; J trimming: 6 bases; junction bases outside the gene matches: 8. The CDR3 is 14 amino acids. CDR1 is MNHEY and CDR2 is SMNVEV in the germline V gene (reference sequence). This CDR3 reads CASSPLTGGAEQYF. The CDR3 DNA reads as TGTGCCAGCAGTCCCCTCACAGGGGGCGCCGAGCAGTACTTC.

The rearrangement links TRBV5-6 to TRBJ1-6, with 10 bases lining up with TRBD1. The CDR3 extends over 17 amino acids. The germline V gene has CDR1 SGHDT and CDR2 YYEEEE. V trimming: 4 bases; J trimming: 6 bases; junction bases outside the gene matches: 10. The CDR3 sequence is CASSATGTGVLNSPLHF. The CDR3 DNA sequence: TGTGCCAGCAGCGCGACCGGGACAGGGGTCCTTAATTCACCCCTCCACTTT.

The chain links TRBV6-5 to TRBJ2-1; 9 bases match TRBD1. The CDR3 has 15 amino acids. Trimming at V came to 7 bases and at J to 9 bases, leaving 13 bases not matched to a gene. Per germline, CDR1 MNHEY and CDR2 SVGAGI. Written as DNA, the CDR3 is TGTGCCAGCACCGAAGCACAGGGGGCTTTGGGTGAGCAGTTCTTC. Translated: CASTEAQGALGEQFF.

This clone was recorded only once. This chain links TRBV7-3 with TRBJ2-7, with 9 bases identical to TRBD1. The V segment lost 4 bases and the J segment 1 base; nucleotides outside the gene matches: 2. This CDR3 is built from 14 residues. Looked up from germline, CDR1 is SGHTA and CDR2 is FQGTGA. CDR3 bases: TGTGCCAGCAGCTCCGGGACAGGGTCCTACGAGCAGTACTTC. It codes for CASSSGTGSYEQYF.

This clone has just a few counts. The chain is built from TRBV25-1 and TRBJ2-5; D call uncertain. The end of the DNA fits TRBJ2-7 better, so the J call may be wrong. This CDR3 contains 12 residues. CDR1 is MGHDK and CDR2 is SYGVNS in the germline V gene. CDR3 DNA: TGTGCCAGCAGTGAGGAGCCCTACGAGCAGTACTTC. Its translation: CASSEEPYEQYF.